The 27 T cell receptor beta chains reported below all come from one sample, sequenced in a study of CD8+ T cells in alopecia areata. RNA extraction was followed by reverse transcription into cDNA, which acted as the sequencing template. TCRdb's copy holds only in-frame clones and misses some; the assay was immunoSEQ multiplex PCR. The profile covers some 51,000 clones, with around 96% appearing a single time and around 24% taken by the ten largest. The specimen comprised CD8+ T cells sorted from blood, sampled at week 0. The source is a human donor with alopecia areata.

The chain employs TRBV7-9 and TRBJ2-3; 7 bases line up with TRBD2. The germline CDR1 and CDR2 sequences are SEHNR and FQNEAQ (reference sequence). The ends lost 5 bases at V and 0 bases at J; junction bases unmatched: 11. This CDR3 has 17 amino acids. CDR3 sequence: CASSQRGGPYSTDTQYF. The DNA for the CDR3 is TGTGCCAGCAGCCAGCGCGGGGGACCATATAGCACAGATACGCAGTATTTT.

This sequence joins TRBV6-5 and TRBJ2-3, with 10 nucleotides matching TRBD2. The trim removed 0 bases at V and 0 bases at J, leaving 0 bases unmatched. Germline V CDR1 and CDR2: MNHEY, SVGAGI. The CDR3 loop spans 16 amino acids. This chain's CDR3 is CASSYSSGGSTDTQYF. In DNA, the CDR3 is TGTGCCAGCAGTTACTCTAGCGGGGGGAGCACAGATACGCAGTATTTT.

The rearrangement joins TRBV28 to TRBJ1-3; D uncertain. This CDR3 has 13 amino acids. Per germline, CDR1 MDHEN and CDR2 SYDVKM. Trimming took 6 bases from V and 2 from J, leaving 8 bases between them. The DNA of the CDR3 is TGTGCCAGCAGAAGGTTGGCTGGAAACACCATATATTTT. Encoded protein: CASRRLAGNTIYF.

J is TRBJ1-5 and V is TRBV5-6, with D possibly TRBD1 on 5 matching bases. CDR1 is SGHDT and CDR2 is YYEEEE in the germline V gene. Deletions cut 0 bases from V and 5 bases from J, with 9 bases between. This CDR3 contains 14 residues. The DNA of the CDR3 is TGTGCCAGCAGCTTGGGGAGGGGCGATCAGCCCCAGCATTTT. Its translation is CASSLGRGDQPQHF. The complete variable domain, with remaining parts taken from reference TRBV5-6 and TRBJ1-5, reads DAGVTQSPTHLIKTRGQQVTLRCSPKSGHDTVSWYQQALGQGPQFIFQYYEEEERQRGNFPDRFSGHQFPNYSSELNVNALLLGDSALYLCASSLGRGDQPQHFGDGTRLSIL.

With regard to this clone: The conserved closing phenylalanine or tryptophan is absent in this CDR3, likely reflecting a read error. J is TRBJ1-1 and V is TRBV6-5; D unresolved. Trimming took 1 base from V and 2 from J, leaving 11 bases between them. Germline CDR1 reads MNHEY; CDR2 reads SVGAGI. The CDR3 extends over 15 amino acids. DNA of the CDR3: TGTGCCAGCAGTTACTTACCGGGGATCAACACTGAAGCTTTCCTT. This translates into CASSYLPGINTEAFL.

The chain is built from TRBV30 and TRBJ2-1; D is undetermined. This CDR3 region has 12 residues. CDR1 is GTSNPN and CDR2 is SVGIG in the germline V gene (reference sequence). V gave up 2 bases and J gave up 4 bases, with 6 bases separating them. CDR3 loop: CAWSLLYNEQFF. The CDR3 nucleotides read TGTGCCTGGAGTCTCCTGTACAATGAGCAGTTCTTC.

The V gene is TRBV7-9, the J gene TRBJ2-2; D might be TRBD1 (6 bases). The CDR3 contains 18 residues. Germline V lookup: CDR1 SEHNR, CDR2 FQNEAQ (reference sequence). Trimming cost V 5 bases and J 1 base, with 20 bases left between them. CDR3 in DNA: TGTGCCAGCAGCCTTCCCCCTGCCCGGACAGAGAACACCGGGGAGCTGTTTTTT. Translating gives CASSLPPARTENTGELFF.

The rearrangement uses TRBV13 and TRBJ1-2; D is undetermined. Trimming cost V 6 bases and J 10 bases, with 21 bases left between them. Germline loops: CDR1 PRHDT, CDR2 FYEKMQ (reference sequence). The CDR3 extends over 14 amino acids. The chain's CDR3 is CASSSGPLAFDYTF. Here the CDR3 DNA reads TGTGCCAGCAGTTCCGGACCGCTCGCTTTTGACTACACCTTC.

J is TRBJ2-7 and V is TRBV5-1; possibly TRBD1 for D (5 bases). CDR1 is SGHRS, CDR2 YFSETQ, per germline. CDR3 length: 14 residues. V lost 5 bases and J 0 bases, leaving 12 bases between the germline ends. In nucleotides, the CDR3 is TGCGCCAGCAGGCATGAAGGGGTCTCCTACGAGCAGTACTTC. It yields the protein CASRHEGVSYEQYF.

The chain has TRBV5-4 and TRBJ2-1, with D uncertain. CDR1 is SGHNT, CDR2 YYREEE, per germline (reference sequence). Trimming cost V 2 bases and J 4 bases, with 7 bases left between them. This CDR3 has 13 residues. The CDR3 region is CASSFWEYNEQFF. Written as DNA, the CDR3 is TGTGCCAGCAGCTTCTGGGAATACAATGAGCAGTTCTTC.

The gene calls are TRBV5-8 and TRBJ2-1, with TRBD1 matching 7 bases. The germline V gene has CDR1 SGHTS and CDR2 YDEGEE. The CDR3 length is 15 residues. The J segment lost 4 bases and the V segment lost 4 bases, leaving 8 bases of the junction unmatched. The DNA of the CDR3 is TGTGCCAGCAGCCCCCAGGACAGGCCTTACAATGAGCAGTTCTTC. This encodes CASSPQDRPYNEQFF.

The genes are TRBV7-9 and TRBJ2-7; a possible D gene is TRBD2 (5 bases). Trimming stripped 4 bases from V and 0 bases from J, with 19 bases between. The V gene's germline CDR1 is SEHNR and CDR2 FQNEAQ (reference sequence). This CDR3 has 17 residues. The CDR3 here is CASSSTGRERISYEQYF. The CDR3 DNA is TGTGCCAGCAGCTCCACGGGTAGGGAGAGGATCTCCTACGAGCAGTACTTC.

The chain couples TRBV6-4 to TRBJ2-1; 10 bases match TRBD2. CDR3 length: 16 amino acids. V trimming: 0 bases; J trimming: 7 bases; junction bases outside the gene matches: 6. Germline V gene sequence: CDR1 MRHNA, CDR2 SNTAGT. The CDR3 region is CASSDSFSGGRNEQFF. In DNA, the CDR3 is TGTGCCAGCAGTGACTCGTTTAGCGGGGGGAGGAATGAGCAGTTCTTC.

The chain combines TRBV4-3 with TRBJ2-3; 7 bases agree with TRBD2. Trimming cost V 4 bases and J 1 base; bases outside gene matches: 11. This CDR3 is 17 amino acids long. The germline V gene encodes CDR1 LGHNA and CDR2 YSLEER. CDR3 in DNA: TGCGCCAGCAGCCGCCGAACGGGGGGTGTCGGCACAGATACGCAGTATTTT. Translated, it gives CASSRRTGGVGTDTQYF.

This sequence joins TRBV27 and TRBJ1-1; tentative D call: TRBD1 (6 bases). Trimming left V 11 bases short and J 0 bases short, with 25 bases between. CDR3 size: 17 residues. CDR1 is MNHEY and CDR2 is SMNVEV in the germline V gene (reference sequence). CDR3 protein: CAGSSEEGGPLNTEAFF. The CDR3 DNA reads as TGTGCCGGCTCCTCGGAGGAGGGGGGGCCCCTGAACACTGAAGCTTTCTTT.

The chain carries TRBV30 and TRBJ1-2, with D perhaps TRBD1 (5 bases). The germline gives CDR1 GTSNPN, CDR2 SVGIG (reference sequence). The CDR3 is made up of 15 amino acids. V lost 1 base and J 2 bases, leaving 14 bases between the germline ends. CDR3 sequence reads: CAWSAGGAVNYGYTF. CDR3 DNA: TGTGCCTGGAGTGCGGGTGGGGCAGTCAACTATGGCTACACCTTC.

V and J are TRBV11-2 and TRBJ2-3; no clear D. The CDR3 has 16 residues. V was pared by 0 bases and J by 0 bases, with 10 bases between. CDR1 is SGHAT, CDR2 FQNNGV, per germline. The CDR3 coding sequence is TGTGCCAGCAGCTTAGATAGGTGGGGAAGCACAGATACGCAGTATTTT. This translates into CASSLDRWGSTDTQYF.

The chain joins TRBV4-3 to TRBJ2-7; TRBD2 matches at 7 bases. V dropped 0 bases and J dropped 7; count of bases not matched to a gene: 6. The CDR3 loop spans 14 amino acids. Germline CDR1 is LGHNA and CDR2 is YSLEER. The CDR3 sequence is CASSQDGQAGEQYF. The CDR3 DNA follows: TGCGCCAGCAGCCAAGATGGTCAAGCGGGGGAGCAGTACTTC.

The chain carries TRBV30 and TRBJ1-2; D gene uncertain. V lost 7 bases, J lost 4 bases, and 10 bases lay in between. Germline CDR1 GTSNPN, CDR2 SVGIG (reference sequence). The CDR3 extends over 11 amino acids. CDR3 protein: CASTSTYGYTF. The CDR3 region has the DNA TGTGCCTCAACCAGTACCTATGGCTACACCTTC.

This clone was seen more than once but under ten times. The rearrangement uses TRBV19 and TRBJ2-7; no reliable D call. CDR1 is LNHDA, CDR2 SQIVND, per germline (reference sequence). Trimming took off 5 bases at V and 7 bases at J, with 15 bases between the two ends. The CDR3 has 13 residues. The CDR3 nucleotides are TGTGCCAGTAGTCCCTTCGCGTTCGAAGAGCAGTACTTC. Protein: CASSPFAFEEQYF.

The chain joins TRBV2 to TRBJ2-7, with TRBD1 identical over 9 bases. Trimming at V came to 6 bases and at J to 1 base, leaving 4 bases not matched to a gene. The CDR3 runs to 14 residues. Germline assignment: CDR1 SNHLY and CDR2 FYNNEI. The CDR3 nucleotides are TGTGCCAGCAGCGAGGGACAGGGATCCTACGAGCAGTACTTC. Its translation is CASSEGQGSYEQYF.

The V and J genes are TRBV6-6 and TRBJ2-1, with 9 bases lining up with TRBD2. Germline assignment: CDR1 MNHNY and CDR2 SVGAGI (reference sequence). The CDR3 is made up of 15 amino acids. V lost 5 bases and J lost 7; bases outside the gene matches: 9. In DNA, the CDR3 is TGTGCCAGCAGTCGACCGACTAGCGGTCGAAATGAGCAGTTCTTC. It codes for CASSRPTSGRNEQFF.

The V gene is TRBV19, the J gene TRBJ2-4; D is perhaps TRBD1 (5 bases). The CDR3 is made up of 14 amino acids. Per the germline V gene, CDR1 is LNHDA and CDR2 is SQIVND (reference sequence). V dropped 5 bases and J dropped 5 bases, with 13 bases sitting between them. The CDR3 DNA reads TGTGCCAGTAGTCCCGACAGCTCCCAAAACATTCAGTACTTC. Translation gives CASSPDSSQNIQYF.

The chain joins TRBV7-9 to TRBJ2-5; D may be TRBD2 (5 bases). Germline values: CDR1 SEHNR, CDR2 FQNEAQ (reference sequence). The CDR3 covers 13 residues. The V end was cut by 6 bases, the J end by 2 bases, with 10 bases between. The CDR3 nucleotides read TGTGCCAGCAGTCCCCGGGAACAAGAGACCCAGTACTTC. It codes for CASSPREQETQYF.

This chain links TRBV7-9 with TRBJ1-2; D not resolved. Trimming cost V 1 base and J 8 bases, with 20 bases left between them. The CDR3 loop spans 16 amino acids. Germline assignment: CDR1 SEHNR and CDR2 FQNEAQ (reference sequence). The CDR3 coding sequence is TGTGCCAGCAGCTTAGGGTCTCCACCACTATGGGCCGGCTACACCTTC. Translated: CASSLGSPPLWAGYTF. The full variable domain, its missing parts supplied by reference TRBV7-9 and TRBJ1-2, is DTGVSQNPRHKITKRGQNVTFRCDPISEHNRLYWYRQTLGQGPEFLTYFQNEAQLEKSRLLSDRFSAERPKGSFSTLEIQRTEQGDSAMYLCASSLGSPPLWAGYTFGSGTRLTVV.

This clone has a handful of counts. This chain links TRBV4-1 with TRBJ1-3; D call uncertain. With 1 base removed from V and 7 bases from J, the gap between germline ends came to 11 bases. In germline, CDR1 is MGHRA, CDR2 YSYEKL. CDR3 size: 14 residues. This chain's CDR3 is CASSQAQFGNTIYF. The CDR3 DNA is TGCGCCAGCAGCCAAGCCCAATTTGGGAACACCATATATTTT.

The CDR3 DNA reads as TGTGCCAGCAGCTTAGTGGGTGGAGGGGAGGAAAGCGAAAAACTGTTTTTT. Its translation: CASSLVGGGEESEKLFF. This chain links TRBV13 with TRBJ1-4, with D perhaps matching TRBD1 (5 bases). Looked up from germline, CDR1 is PRHDT and CDR2 is FYEKMQ (reference sequence). This CDR3 spans 17 amino acids. The V gene lost 1 base and the J gene lost 8 bases, with 20 bases spanning the gap.